The rows below give T cell receptor beta chains drawn from one sample of a study of T cell responses to AZD1222 COVID-19 vaccine. Here immunoSEQ multiplex PCR was the method, and the copy in TCRdb shows in-frame clones only, minus some. Seen here are some 150,000 clones, approximately 88% observed once, and the top ten hold approximately 5.1%. The sample here was peripheral blood, taken 28 days after the second dose of the MenACWY control vaccine. The receptors were sampled from an adult who received the MenACWY meningococcal vaccine as a control. CDR3s include the opening cysteine and the closing phenylalanine or tryptophan. Fields, in order: clone size, J gene, V gene, CDR3 protein. The listing skips clone size in some rows; elsewhere it reads once, few, many or a size class.

NA	TRBJ1-2	TRBV4-1	CASSQDTRGGYTF
NA	TRBJ2-3	TRBV7-3	CASSLLPGVSSGAQYF
NA	TRBJ1-5	TRBV25-1	CASSEGQGNQPQHF
once	TRBJ1-2	TRBV7-3	CASSLSRDGNYGYTF
NA	TRBJ2-4	TRBV2	CASSARQGRGNIQYF
NA	TRBJ1-2	TRBV4-3	CASSQVTGQGSYGYTF
NA	TRBJ1-2	TRBV5-1	CASSLRTGQREGYTF
NA	TRBJ1-2	TRBV24-1	CATSDRTGLLYGYTF
NA	TRBJ2-7	TRBV9	CASSVAGTGRGVQYF
NA	TRBJ2-3	TRBV10-3	CAISDGGDPSTDTQYF
NA	TRBJ2-5	TRBV7-6	CASSLFQGQETQYF
NA	TRBJ2-5	TRBV2	CASSQGGLGETQYF
NA	TRBJ2-5	TRBV5-8	CASRDGQASQETQYF
NA	TRBJ2-5	TRBV18	CASSLGTTQETQYF
NA	TRBJ2-2	TRBV7-2	CASRGSGITGELFF
NA	TRBJ2-2	TRBV28	CASSLWGLAGQNTGELFF
once	TRBJ1-4	TRBV12-3/TRBV12-4	CASRHQRGLQFF
NA	TRBJ2-1	TRBV6-5	CASRAGLNYNEQFF
NA	TRBJ1-3	TRBV5-1	CASSGTEGNTIYF
NA	TRBJ1-2	TRBV7-2	CASSQISGGVNYGYTF
once	TRBJ1-2	TRBV19	CASSLGLQGRGYTF
NA	TRBJ1-4	TRBV5-5	CASNAGANEKLFF
NA	TRBJ2-7	TRBV4-2	CASSHQTGQSYEQYF
NA	TRBJ2-3	TRBV27	CASSYGARTDTQYF
NA	TRBJ1-6	TRBV2	CASSLRAIDSPLHF
NA	TRBJ2-2	TRBV28	CASSPPGGIGELFF
NA	TRBJ2-7	TRBV5-4	CASSPTRLGREQYF
once	TRBJ2-2	TRBV11-3	CASSSRTDANTGELFF
NA	TRBJ1-2	TRBV28	CAVHANYGYTF
NA	TRBJ2-3	TRBV27	CASSLVFATDTQYF
NA	TRBJ2-3	TRBV7-3	CASSFNSGTAQYF
NA	TRBJ2-5	TRBV9	CASSETGWIRETQYF
NA	TRBJ2-1	TRBV28	CASRSAFNEQFF
few	TRBJ1-5	TRBV2	CASSDTGSNQPQHF
NA	TRBJ2-1	TRBV2	CASRVGTSPYNEQFF
NA	TRBJ2-4	TRBV11-3	CASSSYMAKNIQYF
NA	TRBJ1-1	TRBV4-3	CASSQEEGADTEAFF
NA	TRBJ1-2	TRBV28	CASSLVTPNYGYTF
once	TRBJ1-1	TRBV7-2	CASSSGQGINTEAFF
NA	TRBJ2-1	TRBV5-1	CASSLVAGATYNEQFF
few	TRBJ2-7	TRBV6-5	CASSYGQPTTYEQYF
once	TRBJ1-5	TRBV19	CATNADSQYQPQHF
NA	TRBJ2-6	TRBV30	CAWNGGPGANVLTF
NA	TRBJ2-5	TRBV5-1	CASSFAGLAYGETQYF
NA	TRBJ2-3	TRBV7-7	CASTRSPGKKRTDTQYF
NA	TRBJ1-4	TRBV11-3	CASSPGTGANEKLFF
few	TRBJ2-7	TRBV7-2	CASSFRGQVYEQYF
NA	TRBJ1-2	TRBV6-1	CASSEAQQHYGYTF
NA	TRBJ2-5	TRBV10-3	CAISGGGGIQETQYF
NA	TRBJ2-7	TRBV10-2	CASRFRRGSESYEQYF
few	TRBJ2-7	TRBV6-5	CASSYSLGQGNYEQYF
once	TRBJ2-2	TRBV10-3	CAISGGVTGELFF
NA	TRBJ1-2	TRBV6-6	CASSQGQGSGYTF
NA	TRBJ1-1	TRBV7-8	CASSWGQGNTEAFF
few	TRBJ1-2	TRBV7-9	CASRYTGPGSGYTF
NA	TRBJ1-3	TRBV4-1	CASSQVQSGNTIYF
NA	TRBJ1-4	TRBV7-8	CASSLEAGVDEKLFF
NA	TRBJ2-7	TRBV6-1	CASSEVGDRHPYEQYF
NA	TRBJ1-5	TRBV4-2	CASSQDFHGQGPPSNQPQHF
NA	TRBJ2-7	TRBV9	CASSGGQGVYEQYF